This T cell receptor (beta chain) was obtained from a study of T-cell reconstitution after alpha-beta-depleted transplantation in children. Unique molecular identifiers were built into the TCRbeta library. TCRdb re-derived calls from the PCR reads in MiXCR, one entry per CDR3 protein. The data show about 500,000 distinct CDR3 sequences, over 25% seen once. This clonotype was observed many times. The specimen was PBMCs from the stem cell graft donor, collected from the stem cell graft. This TCR derives from a human donor who donated a stem cell graft to a child with aplastic anemia.

CDR3 in DNA: TGCGCCAGCAGCCTCCAGGGCGCGGTCACTAATGAAAAACTGTTTTTT. It translates to CASSLQGAVTNEKLFF. The chain uses TRBV5-1 and TRBJ1-4; weak D call: TRBD1 (5 bases). Germline CDR1 SGHRS, CDR2 YFSETQ. V was trimmed by 4 bases and J by 2 bases, leaving 15 bases between them. CDR3 length: 16 residues.